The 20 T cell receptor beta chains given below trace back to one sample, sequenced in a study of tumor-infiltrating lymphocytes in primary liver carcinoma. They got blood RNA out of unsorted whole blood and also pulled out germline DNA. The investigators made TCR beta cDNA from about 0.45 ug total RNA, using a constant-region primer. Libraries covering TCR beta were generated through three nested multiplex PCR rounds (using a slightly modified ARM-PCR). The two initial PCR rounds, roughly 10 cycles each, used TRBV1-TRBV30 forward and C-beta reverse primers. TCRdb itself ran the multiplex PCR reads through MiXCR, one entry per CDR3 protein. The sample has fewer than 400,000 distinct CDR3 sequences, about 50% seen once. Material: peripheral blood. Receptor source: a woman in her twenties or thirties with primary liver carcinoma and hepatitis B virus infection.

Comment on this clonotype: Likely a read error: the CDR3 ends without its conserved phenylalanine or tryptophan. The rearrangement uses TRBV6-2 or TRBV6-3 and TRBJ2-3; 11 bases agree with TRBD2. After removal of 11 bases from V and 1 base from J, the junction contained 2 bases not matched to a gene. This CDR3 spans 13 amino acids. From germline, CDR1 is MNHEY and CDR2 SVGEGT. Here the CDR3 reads CAAGLAGTDTQYL. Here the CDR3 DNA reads TGTGCCGCGGGACTAGCGGGCACAGATACGCAGTATCTT.

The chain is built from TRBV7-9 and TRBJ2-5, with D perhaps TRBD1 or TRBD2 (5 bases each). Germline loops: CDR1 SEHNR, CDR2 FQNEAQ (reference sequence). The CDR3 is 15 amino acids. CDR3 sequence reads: CVNSLEGRHQETQYF. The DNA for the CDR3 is TGTGTCAACAGCTTAGAGGGACGCCACCAAGAGACCCAGTACTTC.

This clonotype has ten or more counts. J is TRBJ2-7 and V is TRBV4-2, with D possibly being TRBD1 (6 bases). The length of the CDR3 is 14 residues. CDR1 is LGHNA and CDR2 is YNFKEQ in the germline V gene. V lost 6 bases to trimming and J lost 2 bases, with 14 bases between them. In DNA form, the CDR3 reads TGTGCCAGCAGAAGGACAGTAAATACCTACGAGCAGTACTTC. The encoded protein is CASRRTVNTYEQYF.

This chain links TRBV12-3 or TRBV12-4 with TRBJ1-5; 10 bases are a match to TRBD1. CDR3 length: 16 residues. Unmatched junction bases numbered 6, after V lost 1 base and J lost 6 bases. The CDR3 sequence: CASSLVGQGFPQPQHF. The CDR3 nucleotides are TGTGCCAGCAGTTTAGTGGGACAGGGGTTTCCTCAGCCCCAGCATTTT.

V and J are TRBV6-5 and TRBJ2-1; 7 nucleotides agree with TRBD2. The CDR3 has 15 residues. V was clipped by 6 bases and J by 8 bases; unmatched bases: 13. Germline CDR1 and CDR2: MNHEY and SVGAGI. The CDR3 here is CASRSARISGHEQFF. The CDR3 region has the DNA TGTGCCAGCAGGTCAGCCAGGATTAGCGGGCATGAGCAGTTCTTC.

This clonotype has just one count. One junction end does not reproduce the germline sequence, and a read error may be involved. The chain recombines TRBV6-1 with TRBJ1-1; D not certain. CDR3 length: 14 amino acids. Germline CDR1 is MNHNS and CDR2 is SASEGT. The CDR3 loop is CTSSEFRGVTEAFF. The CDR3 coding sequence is TGTACCAGCAGTGAGTTTCGGGGTGTCACTGAAGCTTTCTTT.

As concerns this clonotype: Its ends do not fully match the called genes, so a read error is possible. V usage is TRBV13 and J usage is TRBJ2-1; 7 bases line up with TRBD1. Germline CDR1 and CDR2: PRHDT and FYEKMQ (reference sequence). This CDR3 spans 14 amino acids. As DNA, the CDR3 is TGTGTCAGCAGCTCTACCGGGACAGCCAATGAGCAGTTCTTC. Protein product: CVSSSTGTANEQFF.

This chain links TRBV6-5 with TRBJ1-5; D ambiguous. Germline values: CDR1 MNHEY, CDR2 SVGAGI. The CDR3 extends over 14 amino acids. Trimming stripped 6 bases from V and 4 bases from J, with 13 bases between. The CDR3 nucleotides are TGTGCCAGCAGCCTCCTGGGGTCAAATCAGCCCCAGCATTTT. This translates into CASSLLGSNQPQHF.

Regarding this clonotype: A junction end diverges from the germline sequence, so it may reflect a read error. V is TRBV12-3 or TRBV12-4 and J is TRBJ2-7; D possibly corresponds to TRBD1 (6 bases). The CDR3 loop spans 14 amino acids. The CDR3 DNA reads TGTGCCAGCATGGGGGACACTCTTTCCTACGGGCAGTACTTC. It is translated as CASMGDTLSYGQYF.

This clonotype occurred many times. The CDR3 spells CSSRDRGTYNEQFF. CDR3 nucleotides: TGCAGCTCCCGGGACAGGGGGACTTACAATGAGCAGTTCTTC. The chain links TRBV29-1 to TRBJ2-1; 11 bases are shared with TRBD1. V lost 8 bases, J lost 4 bases, and 7 bases stayed unmatched. This CDR3 contains 14 residues. CDR1 SQVTM and CDR2 ANQGSEA come from the germline V gene.

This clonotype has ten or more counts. The CDR3 nucleotides are TGTGCTAGTGCCAACTCCTCAACGGGTAGGGCTTTCTTT. Its translation: CASANSSTGRAFF. The V and J genes are TRBV12-5 and TRBJ1-1; D not certain. Germline values: CDR1 LGHNT, CDR2 FRNRAP. The V and J ends lost 7 bases and 11 bases respectively, with 20 bases between them. The CDR3 contains 13 residues. The full variable domain, in which reference TRBV12-5 and TRBJ1-1 provide the parts outside the CDR3, is DARVTQTPRHKVTEMGQEVTMRCQPILGHNTVFWYRQTMMQGLELLAYFRNRAPLDDSGMPKDRFSAEMPDATLATLKIQPSEPRDSAVYFCASANSSTGRAFFGQGTRLTVV.

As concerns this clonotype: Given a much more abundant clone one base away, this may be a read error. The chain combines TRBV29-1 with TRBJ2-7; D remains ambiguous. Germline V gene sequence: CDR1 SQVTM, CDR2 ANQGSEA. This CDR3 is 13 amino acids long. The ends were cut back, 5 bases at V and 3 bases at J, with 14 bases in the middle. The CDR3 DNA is TGCAGCGTTCTCTTAGGTAGTAGCTACGAGCAGTACTTC. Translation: CSVLLGSSYEQYF.

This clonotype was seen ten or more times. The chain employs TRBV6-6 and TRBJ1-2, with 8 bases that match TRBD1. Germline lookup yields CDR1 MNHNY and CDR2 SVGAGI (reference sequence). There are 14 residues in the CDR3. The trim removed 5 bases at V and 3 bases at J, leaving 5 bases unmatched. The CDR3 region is CASSRSTGDYGYTF. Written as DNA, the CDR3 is TGTGCCAGCAGTCGGTCGACAGGGGACTATGGCTACACCTTC.

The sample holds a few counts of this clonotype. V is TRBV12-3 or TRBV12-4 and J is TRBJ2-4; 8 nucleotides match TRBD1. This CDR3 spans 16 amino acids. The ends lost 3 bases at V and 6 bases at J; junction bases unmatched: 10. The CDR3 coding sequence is TGTGCCAGCAGTTTCATCCCAGGGGGCTATGGAAACATTCAGTACTTC. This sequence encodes CASSFIPGGYGNIQYF.

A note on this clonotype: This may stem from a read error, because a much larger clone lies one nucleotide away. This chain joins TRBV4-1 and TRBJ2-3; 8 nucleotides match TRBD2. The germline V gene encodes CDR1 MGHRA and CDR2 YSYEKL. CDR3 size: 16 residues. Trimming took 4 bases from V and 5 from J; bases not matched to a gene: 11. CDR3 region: CASSPGGGGNKDTQYF. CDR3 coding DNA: TGCGCCAGCAGCCCGGGGGGGGGCGGGAACAAAGATACGCAGTATTTT.

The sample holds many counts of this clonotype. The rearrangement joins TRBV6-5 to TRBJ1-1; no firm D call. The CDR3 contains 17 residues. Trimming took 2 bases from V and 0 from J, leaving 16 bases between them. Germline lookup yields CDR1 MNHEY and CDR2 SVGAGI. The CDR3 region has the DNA TGTGCCAGCAGTTACGGTTGGCTAGGGCAAATGAACACTGAAGCTTTCTTT. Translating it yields CASSYGWLGQMNTEAFF.

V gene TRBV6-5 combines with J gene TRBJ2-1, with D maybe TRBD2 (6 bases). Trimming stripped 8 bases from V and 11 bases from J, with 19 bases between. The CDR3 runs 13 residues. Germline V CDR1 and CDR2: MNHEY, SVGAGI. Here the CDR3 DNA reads TGTGCCAGCCGGGGGAGCGGTCTCAGTAAGCAGTTCTTC. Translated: CASRGSGLSKQFF.

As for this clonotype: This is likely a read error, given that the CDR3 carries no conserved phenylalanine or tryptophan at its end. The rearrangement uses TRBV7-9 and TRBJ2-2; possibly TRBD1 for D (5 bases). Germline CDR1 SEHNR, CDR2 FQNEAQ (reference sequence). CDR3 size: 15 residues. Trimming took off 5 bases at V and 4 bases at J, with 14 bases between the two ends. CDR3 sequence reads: CASSQRTGSTGELFL. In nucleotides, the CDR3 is TGTGCCAGCAGCCAACGTACAGGCAGCACCGGGGAGCTGTTTCTT.

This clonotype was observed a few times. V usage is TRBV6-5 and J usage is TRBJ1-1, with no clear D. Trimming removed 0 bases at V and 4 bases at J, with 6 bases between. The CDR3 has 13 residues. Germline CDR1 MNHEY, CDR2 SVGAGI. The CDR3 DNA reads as TGTGCCAGCAGTTACTCGATTGCCACTGAAGCTTTCTTT. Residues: CASSYSIATEAFF.

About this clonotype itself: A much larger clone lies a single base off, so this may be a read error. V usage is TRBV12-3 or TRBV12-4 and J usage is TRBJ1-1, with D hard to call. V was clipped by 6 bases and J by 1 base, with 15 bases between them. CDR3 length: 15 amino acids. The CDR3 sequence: CASSPRVSTNTEAFF. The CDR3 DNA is TGTGCCAGCAGCCCTAGGGTCAGCACGAACACTGAAGCTTTCTTT.